A single sample is the source of the 9 T cell receptor beta chains below, sequenced in a study of T cell responses to AZD1222 COVID-19 vaccine. The table came from immunoSEQ multiplex PCR; TCRdb's copy has only in-frame clones and leaves some out. Of 80,000 to 95,000 clones listed, roughly nine tenths are singletons. The source was peripheral blood, collected on day 0 of MenACWY control vaccination. The origin of the receptors is an adult in good health.

The chain recombines TRBV19 with TRBJ1-1; TRBD1 matches 7 bases. Germline values: CDR1 LNHDA, CDR2 SQIVND (reference sequence). V was pared by 2 bases and J by 6 bases, with 9 bases of the junction left unmatched. The length of the CDR3 is 15 residues. The CDR3 region has the DNA TGTGCCAGTAGTATATCGTCGACAGGGTTCGCTGAAGCTTTCTTT. Its protein product is CASSISSTGFAEAFF. The full variable domain, with the rest looked up from reference TRBV19 and TRBJ1-1, is DGGITQSPKYLFRKEGQNVTLSCEQNLNHDAMYWYRQDPGQGLRLIYYSQIVNDFQKGDIAEGYSVSREKKESFPLTVTSAQKNPTAFYLCASSISSTGFAEAFFGQGTRLTVV.

The gene calls are TRBV27 and TRBJ1-2; 7 bases match TRBD1. This CDR3 has 12 residues. Per germline, CDR1 MNHEY and CDR2 SMNVEV (reference sequence). The J segment lost 3 bases and the V segment lost 6 bases, leaving 1 base of the junction unmatched. The CDR3 DNA reads TGTGCCAGCAGACAGGGGTACTATGGCTACACCTTC. It is translated as CASRQGYYGYTF.

The rearrangement joins TRBV3-1 (or the pseudogene TRBV3-2) to TRBJ2-5; perhaps TRBD2 as D (7 bases). Trimming took off 3 bases at V and 7 bases at J, with 21 bases between the two ends. This CDR3 region has 16 residues. From germline, CDR1 is LGHDT and CDR2 YNNKEL (reference sequence). The DNA for the CDR3 is TGTGCCAGCAGCCAGGGAAACCTGGGGGGGCCGGGGACCCAGTACTTC. Protein product: CASSQGNLGGPGTQYF.

The gene calls are TRBV6-2 or TRBV6-3 and TRBJ1-6, with D possibly matching TRBD1 (5 bases). The germline V and J ends were trimmed by 6 bases and 8 bases, with 23 bases remaining between them. The germline gives CDR1 MNHEY, CDR2 SVGEGT. The CDR3 consists of 17 residues. The CDR3 DNA reads TGTGCCAGCAGCCTCAGGGAACGATACGGGGTTGATTCACCCCTCCACTTT. This codes for CASSLRERYGVDSPLHF.

This clone appeared once. The chain combines TRBV18 with TRBJ1-2; 12 bases agree with TRBD1. With V trimmed by 0 bases and J by 8 bases, 4 bases remained unmatched. Germline CDR1 KGHSH, CDR2 LQKENI. This CDR3 has 15 amino acids. CDR3 DNA: TGTGCCAGCTCACCACCGGGGGACAGGGGGCGAGGCTACACCTTC. This sequence encodes CASSPPGDRGRGYTF.

The chain employs TRBV19 and TRBJ1-2; no reliable D call. V was cut by 6 bases and J by 7 bases, with 15 bases left in between. Looked up from germline, CDR1 is LNHDA and CDR2 is SQIVND (reference sequence). CDR3 length: 13 amino acids. CDR3 region: CASRDRDFFGYTF. As DNA, the CDR3 is TGTGCCAGTAGGGATCGGGATTTCTTTGGCTACACCTTC.

The V and J genes are TRBV2 and TRBJ2-3, with D unclear. The CDR3 loop spans 14 amino acids. Germline CDR1 reads SNHLY; CDR2 reads FYNNEI. V lost 4 bases and J lost 1, with 9 bases in between. The CDR3 region has the DNA TGTGCCAGCAGTGTGGAGCGAGGCACAGATACGCAGTATTTT. It is translated as CASSVERGTDTQYF.

This chain connects TRBV11-1 to TRBJ2-1; D unclear. Germline loops: CDR1 SGHAT, CDR2 FQDESV (reference sequence). The CDR3 is 16 amino acids. Trimming left V 5 bases short and J 0 bases short, with 14 bases between. CDR3 in DNA: TGTGCCAGCAGCCCGCGGACCTATCGCTCCTACAATGAGCAGTTCTTC. It encodes CASSPRTYRSYNEQFF.

The chain links TRBV18 to TRBJ2-2, with D perhaps matching TRBD2 (5 bases). The V and J ends lost 0 bases and 1 base respectively, with 9 bases between them. The CDR3 is made up of 16 amino acids. Germline values: CDR1 KGHSH, CDR2 LQKENI. The CDR3 spells CASSPPLGRNTGELFF. CDR3 coding DNA: TGTGCCAGCTCACCACCCTTAGGGAGGAACACCGGGGAGCTGTTTTTT.